This TCR beta chain was profiled in a study of human T cells and chemical hapten exposure. On the study more broadly: Small differences in pooled library volume mainly drove the variation in TCR yields per sample. Points from the study as a whole: TCRs whose frequency exceeded 1 in 1000 remained the same following DPC sensitization.

This clonotype was observed many times. Its antigen is as yet unknown. Germline and junction disagree at one end, which may indicate a read error. Single cDNA molecules in the library carried unique molecular identifiers attached during preparation. Authors' analysis steps: TCR counts had a median of approximately 96,000 per sample and spanned 23,224 to 690,600. TCRdb re-analysed the 5' RACE reads in MiXCR, keeping a single row per CDR3 protein. TCRdb assigned the V and J calls; the authors' analysis was not used. The repertoire has about 140,000 distinct CDR3 sequences, 4.1% of them found once; the top ten carry around 1.4%. There are 17 residues in the CDR3. The germline V gene encodes CDR1 SGHTA and CDR2 FQGNSA. Blood, whole and unfractionated, served as the source for total RNA extraction.

This chain joins TRBV7-2 and TRBJ2-7, with D possibly being TRBD1 or TRBD2 (5 bases each). The clonotype originates from a female donor in good health. This chain's CDR3 is CASSLSGMGQGSHEQYF. The CDR3 bases are TGTGCCAGCAGCTTATCGGGGATGGGGCAGGGCTCCCACGAGCAGTACTTC.